The 29 T cell receptor beta chains listed next were all sequenced from one sample in a study of T cells in Graves' hyperthyroidism and ophthalmopathy. Researchers amplified the TCR beta CDR3 regions from RNA transcripts. HTBI primers were the set used in a first-round RT-PCR of the TCR CDR3. TCRdb itself ran the multiplex PCR reads through MiXCR, one entry per CDR3 protein. This sample has 200,000 to 300,000 distinct CDR3 sequences, with around 15% found just once. What was sequenced was blood. All receptors come from a woman between 18 and 29 years old with Graves' ophthalmopathy.

This clonotype was found many times. This chain connects TRBV11-2 to TRBJ1-6; 10 nucleotides match TRBD1. With 2 bases clipped from V and 10 bases from J, the junction kept 11 bases outside the gene matches. This CDR3 is 17 amino acids long. Looked up from germline, CDR1 is SGHAT and CDR2 is FQNNGV. The CDR3 is CASSLSRLGTGVSPLHF. CDR3 nucleotides: TGTGCCAGCAGCTTAAGTCGTCTGGGGACAGGGGTCTCACCCCTCCACTTT.

Remarks on this clonotype: One base away lies a much larger clone, so this may be a sequencing read error. This chain links TRBV6-6 with TRBJ2-3, with 7 bases matching TRBD2. The CDR3 consists of 19 residues. The germline V gene encodes CDR1 MNHNY and CDR2 SVGAGI (reference sequence). The CDR3 coding sequence is TGTACCAGCAGTTACTCGTACAGCGGGGCTGCCCTCGACACAGATACGCAGTATTTT. It translates to CTSSYSYSGAALDTDTQYF.

This clonotype was seen at least ten times. J is TRBJ2-1 and V is TRBV5-4, with 7 bases that match TRBD1. The V segment lost 5 bases and the J segment 7 bases; nucleotides outside the gene matches: 12. The CDR3 consists of 15 residues. The germline CDR1 and CDR2 sequences are SGHNT and YYREEE (reference sequence). This chain's CDR3 is CASRAPTGLVNEQFF. As DNA, the CDR3 is TGTGCCAGCAGAGCCCCGACAGGGTTGGTGAATGAGCAGTTCTTC.

This clonotype was found many times. The rearrangement links TRBV20-1 to TRBJ1-2; 8 bases align to TRBD1. Losses at the gene ends were 2 bases for V and 6 bases for J; bases not matched to a gene: 11. Germline CDR1 reads DFQATT; CDR2 reads SNEGSKA (reference sequence). The CDR3 extends over 15 amino acids. Here the CDR3 reads CSARPPAGGADGYTF. The CDR3 DNA follows: TGCAGTGCTAGACCGCCCGCAGGGGGCGCGGATGGCTACACCTTC.

This clonotype was detected ten times or more. This chain joins TRBV5-1 and TRBJ1-1; D possibly corresponds to TRBD1 (5 bases). The CDR3 consists of 12 residues. Between the trimmed V and J ends, which lost 6 bases and 4 bases, there was a span of 10 bases. CDR1 is SGHRS and CDR2 is YFSETQ in the germline V gene. CDR3 sequence reads: CASIGGGTEAFF. The DNA for the CDR3 is TGCGCCAGCATCGGGGGGGGCACTGAAGCTTTCTTT.

This clonotype showed up just once. The J gene is TRBJ1-3, the V gene TRBV28, with a weak D call TRBD1 (6 bases). This CDR3 spans 15 amino acids. Germline loops: CDR1 MDHEN, CDR2 SYDVKM. Trimming left V 5 bases short and J 9 bases short, with 20 bases between. The DNA for the CDR3 is TGTGCCAGCAGTCCGCATTCGGACAGTACACTCACCATATATTTT. This codes for CASSPHSDSTLTIYF.

This clonotype was seen at least ten times. This rearrangement joins TRBV20-1 to TRBJ2-1; D unclear. The germline V gene has CDR1 DFQATT and CDR2 SNEGSKA (reference sequence). Trimming left V 5 bases short and J 4 bases short, with 3 bases between. The CDR3 is 10 residues long. The CDR3 sequence is CSAVYNEQFF. The CDR3 nucleotides read TGCAGTGCTGTGTACAATGAGCAGTTCTTC.

This clonotype has a count of ten or more. This chain uses TRBV6-1 with TRBJ1-1; 9 bases are a match to TRBD1. The germline gives CDR1 MNHNS, CDR2 SASEGT. The V gene end was trimmed by 5 bases and the J gene end by 4 bases; junction bases not matched to a gene: 8. The CDR3 contains 15 residues. DNA of the CDR3: TGTGCCAGCAGTCAGACAGGGGGGGATGGCACTGAAGCTTTCTTT. This encodes CASSQTGGDGTEAFF.

This clonotype was seen repeatedly, ten times or more. J is TRBJ2-7 and V is TRBV12-5, with TRBD2 matching over 8 bases. Germline lookup yields CDR1 LGHNT and CDR2 FRNRAP. After removal of 0 bases from V and 5 bases from J, the junction contained 18 bases not matched to a gene. The CDR3 has 19 residues. CDR3 DNA: TGTGCTAGTGGTTTGGTACATTATCGAGGGGGACTAGTCGTCCACGAGCAGTACTTC. It specifies CASGLVHYRGGLVVHEQYF. Complete variable domain (other parts from reference TRBV12-5 and TRBJ2-7): DARVTQTPRHKVTEMGQEVTMRCQPILGHNTVFWYRQTMMQGLELLAYFRNRAPLDDSGMPKDRFSAEMPDATLATLKIQPSEPRDSAVYFCASGLVHYRGGLVVHEQYFGPGTRLTVT.

This chain uses TRBV19 with TRBJ1-6; no clear D gene. Germline V lookup: CDR1 LNHDA, CDR2 SQIVND (reference sequence). V was trimmed by 7 bases and J by 10 bases, leaving 11 bases between them. The CDR3 runs 12 residues. The CDR3 DNA sequence: TGTGCCAGTAACGAGGGAGGCTCACCCCTCCACTTT. This translates into CASNEGGSPLHF.

This clonotype was counted many times. The rearrangement joins TRBV6-2 or TRBV6-3 to TRBJ2-1; D is unresolved. Germline assignment: CDR1 MNHEY and CDR2 SVGEGT. The CDR3 runs to 13 residues. The ends were cut back, 5 bases at V and 7 bases at J, with 12 bases in the middle. CDR3 sequence (DNA): TGTGCCAGCAGTCCTCTGGGTGGGAATGAGCAGTTCTTC. It encodes CASSPLGGNEQFF.

There are many counts of this clonotype. The CDR3 DNA sequence: TGTGCCAGCAGCCGCCTAGCGGGAGGGCGCCACTACGAGCAGTACTTC. Translation: CASSRLAGGRHYEQYF. This chain links TRBV11-2 with TRBJ2-7; TRBD2 agrees at 12 bases. Germline-derived CDR1 and CDR2 are SGHAT and FQNNGV. The CDR3 spans 16 residues. J lost 3 bases, V lost 5 bases, and 8 bases had no gene match.

This clonotype has at least ten counts. V and J are TRBV11-2 and TRBJ1-1; no firm D call. The germline CDR1 and CDR2 sequences are SGHAT and FQNNGV. V lost 2 bases, J lost 3 bases, and 1 base lay in between. The CDR3 totals 11 residues. In DNA form, the CDR3 reads TGTGCCAGCAGCTTACACACTGAAGCTTTCTTT. This gives the protein CASSLHTEAFF.

This clonotype showed up many times. This rearrangement joins TRBV15 to TRBJ2-1, with 12 bases fitting TRBD1. The ends lost 3 bases at V and 2 bases at J; junction bases unmatched: 5. The CDR3 covers 17 residues. CDR1 is LNHNV, CDR2 YYDKDF, per germline (reference sequence). In nucleotides, the CDR3 is TGTGCCACCAGCAGGTTAAGGGACAGGGGGCCCTACAATGAGCAGTTCTTC. This sequence encodes CATSRLRDRGPYNEQFF.

This clonotype was picked up many times. V gene TRBV20-1 combines with J gene TRBJ1-2; the D gene is possibly TRBD1 (5 bases). CDR1 is DFQATT, CDR2 SNEGSKA, per germline (reference sequence). This CDR3 is 16 amino acids long. V gave up 0 bases and J gave up 7 bases, with 21 bases separating them. The CDR3 DNA sequence: TGCAGTGCTAGAGATTTGGCAGGGTTGTTTGCGGGTGGCTACACCTTC. Protein: CSARDLAGLFAGGYTF.

This clonotype was seen ten or more times. V gene TRBV15 combines with J gene TRBJ2-7, with 7 positions matching TRBD2. V lost 5 bases and J lost 3; bases outside the gene matches: 10. CDR3 length: 15 residues. Germline CDR1 and CDR2: LNHNV and YYDKDF (reference sequence). The CDR3 sequence is CATSGTPGLNYEQYF. For the CDR3, the DNA is TGTGCCACCAGCGGCACCCCGGGACTAAACTACGAGCAGTACTTC.

In its sample, this clonotype was seen many times. The chain is built from TRBV9 and TRBJ2-7; D gene ambiguous. The CDR3 has 14 amino acids. Trimming took off 0 bases at V and 0 bases at J, with 7 bases between the two ends. CDR1 and CDR2 from the germline V gene are SGDLS and YYNGEE. The CDR3 loop is CASSVGSTSYEQYF. In DNA, the CDR3 is TGTGCCAGCAGCGTAGGATCAACCTCCTACGAGCAGTACTTC.

This clonotype has a count of ten or more. V usage is TRBV20-1 and J usage is TRBJ2-7; maybe TRBD1 (5 bases). The CDR3 sequence is 12 residues long. Germline values: CDR1 DFQATT, CDR2 SNEGSKA (reference sequence). The V and J ends lost 6 bases and 0 bases respectively, with 9 bases between them. The CDR3 loop reads CSADRPSYEQYF. The CDR3 DNA follows: TGCAGTGCCGACAGACCCTCCTACGAGCAGTACTTC.

This clonotype appeared many times. This CDR3 reads CASSLVGLAGVAEQFF. The CDR3 region has the DNA TGTGCCAGCAGCTTAGTAGGGTTAGCGGGAGTAGCTGAGCAGTTCTTC. The chain employs TRBV7-2 and TRBJ2-1; 9 positions agree with TRBD2. Germline values: CDR1 SGHTA, CDR2 FQGNSA. CDR3 size: 16 residues. V dropped 1 base and J dropped 9; count of bases not matched to a gene: 10.

The table lists this clonotype with many counts. J is TRBJ2-1 and V is TRBV6-2 or TRBV6-3; 8 bases are shared with TRBD2. The V and J ends lost 0 bases and 6 bases, in that order; junction bases with no gene match: 7. The germline V gene encodes CDR1 MNHEY and CDR2 SVGEGT. This CDR3 contains 16 residues. In DNA, the CDR3 is TGTGCCAGCAGTTACTCGACGGGGGGGCTAAGCAATGAGCAGTTCTTC. Amino acids: CASSYSTGGLSNEQFF.

This rearrangement joins TRBV20-1 to TRBJ2-1; tentatively, D is TRBD2 (6 bases). The CDR3 is 13 amino acids. Germline CDR1 is DFQATT and CDR2 is SNEGSKA (reference sequence). V lost 3 bases and J lost 9, with 15 bases in between. CDR3 coding DNA: TGCAGTGCTAGCTCCGGGAGAGTGGTTGAGCAGTTCTTC. Its translation is CSASSGRVVEQFF.

The table lists this clonotype with many counts. The chain combines TRBV6-1 with TRBJ1-1; D is unclear. The V and J ends lost 5 bases and 4 bases respectively, with 11 bases between them. CDR1 and CDR2 from the germline V gene are MNHNS and SASEGT. The CDR3 has 13 residues. CDR3 nucleotide sequence: TGTGCCAGCAGTCCCGGACTCTTCACTGAAGCTTTCTTT. Its translation: CASSPGLFTEAFF.

This clonotype was observed many times. The chain couples TRBV6-1 to TRBJ1-2, with TRBD1 identical over 9 bases. Looked up from germline, CDR1 is MNHNS and CDR2 is SASEGT. CDR3 length equals 13 residues. Unmatched junction bases numbered 7, after V lost 6 bases and J lost 8 bases. In DNA, the CDR3 is TGTGCCAGCAGCAGGACAGGGGAGGGCGGCTACACCTTC. This codes for CASSRTGEGGYTF.

In its sample, this clonotype was seen many times. The chain links TRBV20-1 to TRBJ2-1, with 9 bases fitting TRBD2. V was clipped by 1 base and J by 6 bases; unmatched bases: 4. This CDR3 has 14 residues. The germline V gene encodes CDR1 DFQATT and CDR2 SNEGSKA (reference sequence). The CDR3 reads CSARGLAGANEQFF. The DNA of the CDR3 is TGCAGTGCTAGAGGGTTAGCGGGGGCCAATGAGCAGTTCTTC.

This clonotype was found many times. V is TRBV7-2 and J is TRBJ1-5; D gene ambiguous. V lost 2 bases and J 7 bases, leaving 15 bases between the germline ends. The germline V gene encodes CDR1 SGHTA and CDR2 FQGNSA. The CDR3 sequence is 15 residues long. The DNA of the CDR3 is TGTGCCAGCAGCTTACGAGGGCGAGACGCCCAGCCCCAGCATTTT. Protein: CASSLRGRDAQPQHF.

This clonotype was detected many times. V and J are TRBV13 and TRBJ2-3; TRBD2 is a possible D gene (5 bases). This CDR3 comprises 14 residues. The germline CDR1 and CDR2 sequences are PRHDT and FYEKMQ (reference sequence). Trimming took 6 bases from V and 0 from J, leaving 10 bases between them. DNA of the CDR3: TGTGCCAGCAGGGAGGTGGGGAGCACAGATACGCAGTATTTT. It is translated as CASREVGSTDTQYF.

This clonotype was recorded many times. This sequence joins TRBV12-3 or TRBV12-4 and TRBJ2-5; a possible D gene is TRBD2 (6 bases). V was cut by 6 bases and J by 0 bases, with 11 bases left in between. The CDR3 consists of 14 residues. The CDR3, as DNA: TGTGCCAGCAGCCTGGACTATAACCAAGAGACCCAGTACTTC. This codes for CASSLDYNQETQYF.

The chain employs TRBV28 and TRBJ1-1; 9 nucleotides align to TRBD1. The CDR3 consists of 13 residues. Germline V gene sequence: CDR1 MDHEN, CDR2 SYDVKM. The V gene end was trimmed by 6 bases and the J gene end by 3 bases; junction bases not matched to a gene: 2. The CDR3 DNA follows: TGTGCCAGCAGCGACAGGGGGTACACTGAAGCTTTCTTT. Its translation: CASSDRGYTEAFF.

Comments on this clonotype: A single base separates this from a much larger clone, so it may be a read error. The V call is TRBV20-1, the J call TRBJ2-1; 9 positions agree with TRBD1. The CDR3 has 16 amino acids. CDR1 is DFQATT and CDR2 is SNEGSKA in the germline V gene (reference sequence). The CDR3 DNA reads as TGCAGTGTTAGAGTAGGGACAGGGACCTCCTACAATGAGCAGTTCTTC. This gives the protein CSVRVGTGTSYNEQFF.